These T cell receptor beta chains were read from a single sample in a study of blood T cells in healthy people across ages. TCRdb re-analysed the 5' RACE reads in MiXCR, keeping a single row per CDR3 protein. The sample holds 1.6 million or so distinct CDR3 sequences, about 32% seen once. The material sequenced was blood. These receptors all stem from a woman in her 30s in good health. Both conserved end residues are part of each CDR3. The order of the fields is clone size, CDR3 length, J gene, V gene, D gene, CDR3 DNA, CDR3 protein. The D gene is left open where the match is weak. Size is stated for part of the rows, as once, few or many counts, or as a class when the clone is expanded.

clone size: NA; CDR3 length: 18; J gene: TRBJ2-6; V gene: TRBV27; D gene: NA; CDR3 DNA: TGTGCCAGCAGTCTTTACGACCCCAAGAGCTCTGGGGCCAACGTCCTGACTTTC; CDR3 protein: CASSLYDPKSSGANVLTF
clone size: NA; CDR3 length: 14; J gene: TRBJ2-7; V gene: TRBV28; D gene: NA; CDR3 DNA: TGTGCCAGCAGTTTCAGGCTGAGCTCCTACGAGCAGTACTTC; CDR3 protein: CASSFRLSSYEQYF
clone size: few; CDR3 length: 16; J gene: TRBJ2-3; V gene: TRBV18; D gene: NA; CDR3 DNA: TGTGCCAGCTCACCACTGCCAGCCACTAGCACAGATACGCAGTATTTT; CDR3 protein: CASSPLPATSTDTQYF
clone size: few; CDR3 length: 16; J gene: TRBJ2-7; V gene: TRBV10-3; D gene: TRBD2; CDR3 DNA: TGTGCCATCAGTCATAAAAGCGGGAGTGACTCCTACGAGCAGTACTTC; CDR3 protein: CAISHKSGSDSYEQYF
clone size: few; CDR3 length: 13; J gene: TRBJ2-1; V gene: TRBV5-1; D gene: NA; CDR3 DNA: TGCGCCAGCAGCTTGCCCACCTCGGATGAGCAGTTCTTC; CDR3 protein: CASSLPTSDEQFF
clone size: few; CDR3 length: 14; J gene: TRBJ1-2; V gene: TRBV3-1; D gene: NA; CDR3 DNA: TGTGCCAGCAGCCAAGTAGGCAGCCCCTATGGCTACACCTTC; CDR3 protein: CASSQVGSPYGYTF
clone size: few; CDR3 length: 13; J gene: TRBJ1-2; V gene: TRBV27; D gene: NA; CDR3 DNA: TGTGCCAGCAGTTACGGAGCTAACTATGGCTACACCTTC; CDR3 protein: CASSYGANYGYTF
clone size: few; CDR3 length: 18; J gene: TRBJ2-3; V gene: TRBV7-9; D gene: TRBD2; CDR3 DNA: TGTGCCAGCAGCTTAGCCGGAAGCGGGAGGGGAGGCACAGATACGCAGTATTTT; CDR3 protein: CASSLAGSGRGGTDTQYF
clone size: NA; CDR3 length: 13; J gene: TRBJ2-3; V gene: TRBV30; D gene: TRBD2; CDR3 DNA: TGTGCCTGGAGTGGGATAGCGGGAGATGAAGGGTATTTT; CDR3 protein: CAWSGIAGDEGYF
clone size: NA; CDR3 length: 15; J gene: TRBJ2-7; V gene: TRBV6-2/TRBV6-3; D gene: TRBD2; CDR3 DNA: TGTGCCAGCAGTCAACCCCGGGAGGGCTCCTACGAGCAGTACTTC; CDR3 protein: CASSQPREGSYEQYF
clone size: NA; CDR3 length: 16; J gene: TRBJ2-3; V gene: TRBV10-3; D gene: NA; CDR3 DNA: TGTGCCATCAGTGGGTCGACCGGGGCTAGCACAGATACGCAGTATTTT; CDR3 protein: CAISGSTGASTDTQYF
clone size: few; CDR3 length: 19; J gene: TRBJ1-6; V gene: TRBV20-1; D gene: NA; CDR3 DNA: TGCAGTGCTAGAGAGAGAGAAACCTATGGTAGCTCCTATAATTCACCCCTCCACTTT; CDR3 protein: CSARERETYGSSYNSPLHF
clone size: few; CDR3 length: 16; J gene: TRBJ2-1; V gene: TRBV9; D gene: TRBD2; CDR3 DNA: TGTGCCAGCAGCGGCAGCGGGGGGGCCCGGGTCTATGAGCAGTTCTTC; CDR3 protein: CASSGSGGARVYEQFF
clone size: few; CDR3 length: 15; J gene: TRBJ2-7; V gene: TRBV27; D gene: NA; CDR3 DNA: TGTGCCAGCAGTTTCGCATTCGGCGGCTCCTACGAGCAGTACTTC; CDR3 protein: CASSFAFGGSYEQYF
clone size: NA; CDR3 length: 16; J gene: TRBJ2-7; V gene: TRBV20-1; D gene: NA; CDR3 DNA: TGCAGTGCTAAGGGTCAGGCCTACGCGGACTACTACAAGCAGTACTTC; CDR3 protein: CSAKGQAYADYYKQYF
clone size: few; CDR3 length: 16; J gene: TRBJ2-1; V gene: TRBV20-1; D gene: NA; CDR3 DNA: TGCAGTGCTAAGGGAGCTAGCGAAGGAGGTTACAATGAGCAGTTCTTC; CDR3 protein: CSAKGASEGGYNEQFF
clone size: NA; CDR3 length: 16; J gene: TRBJ2-3; V gene: TRBV9; D gene: NA; CDR3 DNA: TGTGCCAGCAGCGTAGAGGTACGAGGGGGGTCAGATACGCAGTATTTT; CDR3 protein: CASSVEVRGGSDTQYF
clone size: NA; CDR3 length: 16; J gene: TRBJ2-5; V gene: TRBV5-1; D gene: NA; CDR3 DNA: TGCGCCAGCAGCTTGGATGGAGGGGGCCCCCAAGAGACCCAGTACTTC; CDR3 protein: CASSLDGGGPQETQYF
clone size: few; CDR3 length: 17; J gene: TRBJ2-1; V gene: TRBV2; D gene: NA; CDR3 DNA: TGTGCCAGCAGTAAAAGGCAGGCTACGAGCTCCTACAATGAGCAGTTCTTC; CDR3 protein: CASSKRQATSSYNEQFF
clone size: NA; CDR3 length: 16; J gene: TRBJ2-4; V gene: TRBV12-3/TRBV12-4; D gene: NA; CDR3 DNA: TGTGCCAGCAGTACCGAGATGGTAAGGAGAGTAAACATTCAGTACTTC; CDR3 protein: CASSTEMVRRVNIQYF
clone size: NA; CDR3 length: 14; J gene: TRBJ2-7; V gene: TRBV12-3/TRBV12-4; D gene: NA; CDR3 DNA: TGTGCCAGCAGAACCGGACAGAGCTCCTACGAGCAGTACTTC; CDR3 protein: CASRTGQSSYEQYF
clone size: many; CDR3 length: 15; J gene: TRBJ2-7; V gene: TRBV7-2; D gene: NA; CDR3 DNA: TGTGCCAGCCAAAACCGGGACACCTACTCCTACGAGCAGTACTTC; CDR3 protein: CASQNRDTYSYEQYF
clone size: many; CDR3 length: 13; J gene: TRBJ2-7; V gene: TRBV29-1; D gene: TRBD2; CDR3 DNA: TGCAGCGTCAGCGGGAGGTCCTCCTACGAGCAGTACTTC; CDR3 protein: CSVSGRSSYEQYF
clone size: once; CDR3 length: 15; J gene: TRBJ2-1; V gene: TRBV20-1; D gene: TRBD2; CDR3 DNA: TGCAGTGCCATTTCTGGGCTAGCGGGAGAGAATGAGCAGTTCTTC; CDR3 protein: CSAISGLAGENEQFF
clone size: many; CDR3 length: 15; J gene: TRBJ2-7; V gene: TRBV5-1; D gene: TRBD2; CDR3 DNA: TGCGCCAGCAGCGCGTCCGGGACTAGCTCCTACGAGCAGTACTTC; CDR3 protein: CASSASGTSSYEQYF
clone size: few; CDR3 length: 15; J gene: TRBJ2-1; V gene: TRBV9; D gene: NA; CDR3 DNA: TGTGCCAGCAGCGTAGTTGGGGGATTCTACAATGAGCAGTTCTTC; CDR3 protein: CASSVVGGFYNEQFF
clone size: NA; CDR3 length: 19; J gene: TRBJ2-7; V gene: TRBV2; D gene: NA; CDR3 DNA: TGTGCCAGTTCCCCGACGAGGGCAATGGAGGCCAGGCGAAATTACGAGCAGTACTTC; CDR3 protein: CASSPTRAMEARRNYEQYF
clone size: NA; CDR3 length: 14; J gene: TRBJ2-6; V gene: TRBV10-3; D gene: NA; CDR3 DNA: TGTGTCACCACCACGAACTCTGGGGCCAACGTCCTGACTTTC; CDR3 protein: CVTTTNSGANVLTF
clone size: NA; CDR3 length: 14; J gene: TRBJ2-7; V gene: TRBV20-1; D gene: NA; CDR3 DNA: TGCAGTGCTAGAGATAGCGGAGACCGCTACGAGCAGTACTTC; CDR3 protein: CSARDSGDRYEQYF
clone size: NA; CDR3 length: 16; J gene: TRBJ2-1; V gene: TRBV10-3; D gene: NA; CDR3 DNA: TGTGCCATCAGTGAGTCGGACTCGAGCTCCTACAATGAGCAGTTCTTC; CDR3 protein: CAISESDSSSYNEQFF
clone size: few; CDR3 length: 17; J gene: TRBJ2-6; V gene: TRBV4-2; D gene: NA; CDR3 DNA: TGTGCCAGCAGCCAAGGGCTAACAGGGATTGGGGCCAACGTCCTGACTTTC; CDR3 protein: CASSQGLTGIGANVLTF
clone size: many; CDR3 length: 15; J gene: TRBJ2-3; V gene: TRBV20-1; D gene: NA; CDR3 DNA: TGCAGTGCTAGAGATACTCGCTATAGCACAGATACGCAGTATTTT; CDR3 protein: CSARDTRYSTDTQYF
clone size: NA; CDR3 length: 17; J gene: TRBJ2-7; V gene: TRBV7-8; D gene: NA; CDR3 DNA: TGTGCCAGCAGCTTTCCACTGACGGGGGGCCTATCCTACGAGCAGTACTTC; CDR3 protein: CASSFPLTGGLSYEQYF
clone size: few; CDR3 length: 16; J gene: TRBJ2-3; V gene: TRBV20-1; D gene: TRBD2; CDR3 DNA: TGCAGTGCCATTACTAGCGGGGGGCCAGGGACAGATACGCAGTATTTT; CDR3 protein: CSAITSGGPGTDTQYF
clone size: few; CDR3 length: 17; J gene: TRBJ2-5; V gene: TRBV30; D gene: TRBD2; CDR3 DNA: TGTGCCTGGAGTCGCGGGGGATCGTCGCCGGTTACGGAGACCCAGTACTTC; CDR3 protein: CAWSRGGSSPVTETQYF
clone size: few; CDR3 length: 13; J gene: TRBJ2-7; V gene: TRBV2; D gene: TRBD2; CDR3 DNA: TGTGCCAGCAAGGAGCGGGGGGGAATCGAGCAGTACTTC; CDR3 protein: CASKERGGIEQYF
clone size: NA; CDR3 length: 14; J gene: TRBJ1-4; V gene: TRBV29-1; D gene: TRBD1; CDR3 DNA: TGCAGCGTTGTCGTCGGGACAGGGGGTGAAAAACTGTTTTTT; CDR3 protein: CSVVVGTGGEKLFF
clone size: few; CDR3 length: 17; J gene: TRBJ1-4; V gene: TRBV6-1; D gene: TRBD1; CDR3 DNA: TGTGCCAGCAGATTCGGGACAGGGGCTTCCAATAATGAAAAACTGTTTTTT; CDR3 protein: CASRFGTGASNNEKLFF
clone size: once; CDR3 length: 16; J gene: TRBJ1-1; V gene: TRBV28; D gene: TRBD1; CDR3 DNA: TGTGCCAGCAGTTTTGGGACAGGGATCTTTAACACTGAAGCTTTCTTT; CDR3 protein: CASSFGTGIFNTEAFF
clone size: NA; CDR3 length: 12; J gene: TRBJ2-7; V gene: TRBV7-9; D gene: NA; CDR3 DNA: TGTGCCAGCGGGACGGGGTCCTCCGAGCAGTACTTC; CDR3 protein: CASGTGSSEQYF
clone size: NA; CDR3 length: 17; J gene: TRBJ2-2; V gene: TRBV29-1; D gene: NA; CDR3 DNA: TGCAGCGTTGAGGGGATCGGAGCGGGCGGGAAGACCGGGGAGCTGTTTTTT; CDR3 protein: CSVEGIGAGGKTGELFF
clone size: NA; CDR3 length: 13; J gene: TRBJ1-2; V gene: TRBV30; D gene: NA; CDR3 DNA: TGTGCCTGGAGTGCACAAACGGGTGTAGGCTACACCTTC; CDR3 protein: CAWSAQTGVGYTF
clone size: NA; CDR3 length: 15; J gene: TRBJ2-1; V gene: TRBV6-1; D gene: TRBD2; CDR3 DNA: TGTGCCAGCAGTGAGCTAGCGGGGGCGGGTAATGAGCAGTTCTTC; CDR3 protein: CASSELAGAGNEQFF
clone size: NA; CDR3 length: 16; J gene: TRBJ2-3; V gene: TRBV12-3/TRBV12-4; D gene: TRBD2; CDR3 DNA: TGTGCCAGCAGTTTAGGGAATAGCGGGGCTACAGATACGCAGTATTTT; CDR3 protein: CASSLGNSGATDTQYF